This T cell receptor (beta chain) was profiled in a study of shared clonotypes between healthy human individuals. Study-wide results and limits: Few donors limited the genetic and exposure-history diversity represented.

A remark on this clone: Its target is unknown.

Sequencing used immunoSEQ multiplex PCR; TCRdb keeps in-frame clones, though not all of them. This table holds 500,000 to 700,000 clones, about 95% found once. Trimming removed 4 bases from V and 6 bases from J; junction bases left unmatched: 11. The germline V gene has CDR1 SGHAT and CDR2 FQNNGV. The CDR3 spans 16 residues. CD45RO-negative cells were positively selected for CCR7, leaving out terminally differentiated effector memory CD45RA+ cells. The clonotype originates from a woman in her twenties or thirties in good health. Material for sequencing was naive CD8+ T cells sorted from blood. The chain employs TRBV11-2 and TRBJ2-7; 11 bases line up with TRBD2. In nucleotides, the CDR3 is TGTGCCAGCAGCTCAGCCGGGGGGACTAGCGGAGTCGAGCAGTACTTC. Amino acids: CASSSAGGTSGVEQYF.